The 31 T cell receptor beta chains listed next were all sequenced from one sample in a study of low-dose radiotherapy and immunotherapy resistance in tumors (dated by TCRdb to 2021 to 2024). Interpreted using the paper, the time point label stands for: before trial treatment. The sample was run on an Illumina MiniSeq. To make first-strand cDNA, Superscript III was used along with a set of TRAV- and TRBV-specific primers so that both the TCRalpha and TCRbeta chains were covered. TCRs were amplified for 20 PCR cycles with Phusion, using a constant-region primer paired with the adapter attached to the V primers. The public sequencing data were trimmed at Q25 with fastp and processed into clonotypes with MiXCR by TCRdb, which kept only in-frame beta chains. Records with the same CDR3 protein are collapsed into one entry carrying the most frequent genes and DNA. Recorded for this sample are nearly 95,000 distinct CDR3 sequences; 8% to 10% of them occurred a single time. More than 0.85% of the sample is in the top ten clones.

The input for sequencing was PBMCs, taken before treatment. The receptors here all came from a male donor with prostate cancer.

This clonotype was observed a handful of times. The genes are TRBV19 and TRBJ2-1; TRBD1 is a possible D gene (7 bases). Germline CDR1 and CDR2: LNHDA and SQIVND (reference sequence). V shed 7 bases and J shed 12 bases, with 22 bases lying between them. This CDR3 is 14 amino acids long. CDR3 loop: CASTIGVSGGTQFF. Written as DNA, the CDR3 is TGTGCCAGTACCATAGGGGTTTCAGGGGGGACGCAGTTCTTC.

There are many counts of this clonotype. The chain carries TRBV5-4 and TRBJ1-4; 9 nucleotides align to TRBD1. Germline loops: CDR1 SGHNT, CDR2 YYREEE (reference sequence). This CDR3 is 15 amino acids long. Germline trimming cut 4 bases from V and 2 bases from J; bases unmatched to any gene: 3. The CDR3 sequence: CASSPQGATNEKLFF. The CDR3 bases are TGTGCCAGCAGCCCACAGGGGGCCACTAATGAAAAACTGTTTTTT.

Points on this clonotype: It is likely a read error: a sequence one base away is far more abundant. Here the CDR3 DNA reads TGCAGCGTTGAACTTGGGGGCTGGTCCTACGAGCAGTTCTTC. As protein: CSVELGGWSYEQFF. The chain links TRBV29-1 to TRBJ2-1; possible D gene TRBD1, 6 bases. Trimming removed 2 bases at V and 10 bases at J, with 18 bases between. CDR1 and CDR2 (germline): SQVTM, ANQGSEA. This CDR3 has 14 residues.

There are many counts of this clonotype. The V call is TRBV9, the J call TRBJ1-5; D gene uncertain. This CDR3 is built from 15 residues. The V end lost 0 bases, the J end lost 1 base, and 8 bases lay between the germline ends. The V gene's germline CDR1 is SGDLS and CDR2 YYNGEE. This CDR3 is CASSVEGGSNQPQHF. CDR3 DNA: TGTGCCAGCAGCGTAGAGGGAGGAAGCAATCAGCCCCAGCATTTT.

This clonotype was detected many times. One end of the junction varies from germline; a read error may be responsible. V and J are TRBV7-2 and TRBJ2-7; 10 bases agree with TRBD2. In germline, CDR1 is SGHTA, CDR2 FQGNSA. The CDR3 runs to 14 residues. The CDR3 sequence: CASRLAGGPYEQYF. The CDR3 nucleotides are TGTGCCAGCAGGTTAGCGGGAGGCCCCTACGAGCAGTACTTC.

This clonotype has ten or more counts. This chain links TRBV12-3 or TRBV12-4 with TRBJ1-1; D is unresolved. Trimming removed 7 bases from V and 4 bases from J, with 22 bases in between. This CDR3 is 16 amino acids long. The CDR3 sequence: CASIKPGRSGITEAFF. As DNA, the CDR3 is TGTGCCAGCATCAAACCGGGCAGGTCGGGGATCACTGAAGCTTTCTTT.

This clonotype was observed at least ten times. This chain joins TRBV2 and TRBJ1-5; D uncertain. CDR3 length equals 14 residues. Germline V gene lookup returns CDR1 SNHLY and CDR2 FYNNEI. With 7 bases removed from V and 2 bases from J, the gap between germline ends came to 12 bases. DNA for the CDR3: TGTGCCAGCACTACGGGAGGTGGCAATCAGCCCCAGCATTTT. It is translated as CASTTGGGNQPQHF. Full variable domain (missing parts from reference TRBV2 and TRBJ1-5): EPEVTQTPSHQVTQMGQEVILRCVPISNHLYFYWYRQILGQKVEFLVSFYNNEISEKSEIFDDQFSVERPDGSNFTLKIRSTKLEDSAMYFCASTTGGGNQPQHFGDGTRLSIL.

The table lists this clonotype with many counts. V gene TRBV5-1 combines with J gene TRBJ2-5; D gene uncertain. Germline V lookup: CDR1 SGHRS, CDR2 YFSETQ. V gave up 5 bases and J gave up 3 bases, with 5 bases separating them. The CDR3 contains 11 residues. The CDR3 here is CASSKEETQYF. The CDR3 DNA reads as TGCGCCAGCAGTAAGGAAGAGACCCAGTACTTC.

This clonotype has ten or more counts. V is TRBV4-1 and J is TRBJ1-2; 10 bases fit TRBD1. Germline V lookup: CDR1 MGHRA, CDR2 YSYEKL. Trimming removed 0 bases from V and 3 bases from J; junction bases left unmatched: 13. CDR3 length equals 19 residues. The CDR3 spells CASSQDYPIPTGGDYGYTF. The CDR3 DNA is TGCGCCAGCAGCCAAGATTACCCCATCCCGACAGGGGGCGACTATGGCTACACCTTC.

The V call is TRBV7-2, the J call TRBJ1-5; a weak D match, TRBD1 (5 bases). Looked up from germline, CDR1 is SGHTA and CDR2 is FQGNSA. CDR3 length equals 14 residues. Trimming shortened V by 3 bases and J by 2 bases, and 8 bases separated the two germline ends. The CDR3 is CASSLATGNQPQHF. The CDR3 DNA reads as TGTGCCAGCAGCTTGGCGACAGGCAATCAGCCCCAGCATTTT. Drawing the rest from reference TRBV7-2 and TRBJ1-5, the complete variable domain is GAGVSQSPSNKVTEKGKDVELRCDPISGHTALYWYRQSLGQGLEFLIYFQGNSAPDKSGLPSDRFSAERTGGSVSTLTIQRTQQEDSAVYLCASSLATGNQPQHFGDGTRLSIL.

Many counts were recorded for this clonotype. The rearrangement joins TRBV10-3 to TRBJ2-7; 8 nucleotides agree with TRBD1. Per the germline V gene, CDR1 is ENHRY and CDR2 is SYGVKD. V shed 6 bases and J 0 bases; nucleotides not matched to a gene: 7. The CDR3 is made up of 15 amino acids. The CDR3 is CAISAGTGLSYEQYF. As DNA, the CDR3 is TGTGCCATCAGCGCCGGGACAGGCCTCTCCTACGAGCAGTACTTC.

The gene calls are TRBV2 and TRBJ1-1; maybe TRBD1 (5 bases). The CDR3 is 16 residues long. In germline, CDR1 is SNHLY, CDR2 FYNNEI. V was clipped by 8 bases and J by 1 base, with 20 bases between them. CDR3: CASVRDGQARNTEAFF. In DNA form, the CDR3 reads TGTGCCAGCGTCCGGGACGGTCAAGCCCGGAACACTGAAGCTTTCTTT.

This clonotype was recorded at least ten times. The chain recombines TRBV6-6 with TRBJ2-3; possible D gene TRBD1, 6 bases. The CDR3 contains 14 residues. Germline-derived CDR1 and CDR2 are MNHNY and SVGAGI (reference sequence). Between the trimmed V and J ends, which lost 10 bases and 3 bases, there was a span of 17 bases. The CDR3, as DNA: TGTGCCACCAGCCCCTCCGACAGGACAGATACGCAGTATTTT. Translation gives CATSPSDRTDTQYF.

The rearrangement links TRBV12-3 or TRBV12-4 to TRBJ1-6; a weak D match, TRBD1 (5 bases). V was pared by 6 bases and J by 3 bases, with 9 bases between. The CDR3 has 14 amino acids. The CDR3 loop is CASSPGIYNSPLHF. The CDR3 bases are TGTGCCAGCAGCCCAGGGATCTATAATTCACCCCTCCACTTT.

Many counts were recorded for this clonotype. The chain employs TRBV6-2 or TRBV6-3 and TRBJ1-6; 7 bases are shared with TRBD1. The CDR3 has 15 amino acids. The V segment lost 6 bases and the J segment 5 bases; nucleotides outside the gene matches: 7. Germline values: CDR1 MNHEY, CDR2 SVGEGT. The CDR3 coding sequence is TGTGCCAGCAGCCCGCGACAGGGAGATAATTCACCCCTCCACTTT. Translation: CASSPRQGDNSPLHF.

Concerning this clonotype: The limits of the CDR3 on the DNA are not certain, so only TCRdb's listed CDR3 is given. The J gene is TRBJ1-4, the V gene TRBV28; TRBD1, the table's D call, lacks a check against the DNA. The germline V gene has CDR1 MDHEN and CDR2 SYDVKM. The CDR3 has 16 amino acids, counting both end residues. The CDR3 region is CASSSYGTANEKLFFF.

This clonotype was detected many times. CDR3 region: CAAGQGADTQYF. Written as DNA, the CDR3 is TGTGCCGCTGGACAGGGGGCAGATACGCAGTATTTT. This sequence joins TRBV30 and TRBJ2-3, with 10 positions matching TRBD1. J was trimmed by 4 bases and V by 8 bases; bases with no gene match: 3. The CDR3 has 12 amino acids. Germline V CDR1 and CDR2: GTSNPN, SVGIG (reference sequence).

The V gene is TRBV28, the J gene TRBJ2-4; tentative D call: TRBD2 (7 bases). The CDR3 covers 17 residues. Germline V gene data show CDR1 as MDHEN and CDR2 as SYDVKM. Between the trimmed V and J ends, which lost 5 bases and 3 bases, there was a span of 20 bases. The CDR3 region has the DNA TGTGCCAGCAGTCCCGGGGGGCGGGGCCGGAGCAAAAACATTCAGTACTTC. Its translation: CASSPGGRGRSKNIQYF.

V usage is TRBV20-1 and J usage is TRBJ1-2; D call uncertain. The CDR3 is 14 residues long. Trimming pared 0 bases from V and 4 bases from J, leaving 12 bases between. Germline lookup yields CDR1 DFQATT and CDR2 SNEGSKA (reference sequence). In nucleotides, the CDR3 is TGCAGTGCTAGAGATGTCAGAAATCTCTATGGCTACACCTTC. This gives the protein CSARDVRNLYGYTF.

At least ten counts were recorded for this clonotype. This chain joins TRBV6-7 and TRBJ2-2; no clear D. TRBV6-7 is an open reading frame whose function is uncertain. This CDR3 contains 14 residues. Between the trimmed V and J ends, which lost 4 bases and 3 bases, there was a span of 9 bases. CDR3 nucleotides: TGTGCCAGCAGTTCAAGGAGCGACACCGGGGAGCTGTTTTTT. Its protein product is CASSSRSDTGELFF.

This clonotype was picked up many times. V usage is TRBV7-2 and J usage is TRBJ1-1, with D unresolved. V was cut by 5 bases and J by 10 bases, with 17 bases left in between. This CDR3 region has 13 residues. The germline CDR1 and CDR2 sequences are SGHTA and FQGNSA. In nucleotides, the CDR3 is TGTGCCAGCAGCGACCGCCAAAACCCCCGAGCTTTCTTT. It codes for CASSDRQNPRAFF.

Many counts were recorded for this clonotype. This chain connects TRBV28 to TRBJ2-5, with D perhaps matching TRBD1 (6 bases). Germline V gene data show CDR1 as MDHEN and CDR2 as SYDVKM. Trimming left V 4 bases short and J 4 bases short, with 10 bases between. The CDR3 consists of 13 residues. The CDR3 DNA is TGTGCCAGCAGTTACAGGGATAGAGAGACCCAGTACTTC. Amino acid sequence: CASSYRDRETQYF.

Concerning this clonotype: A far larger clone is only one base removed, so a read error is likely. The chain uses TRBV4-3 and TRBJ2-1, with TRBD1 matching 10 bases. This CDR3 comprises 15 residues. Losses at the gene ends were 4 bases for V and 10 bases for J; bases not matched to a gene: 10. Germline V gene lookup returns CDR1 LGHNA and CDR2 YSLEER. This chain's CDR3 is CASSLGTGALYEQFF. CDR3 bases: TGCGCCAGCAGCCTTGGGACAGGGGCCCTCTACGAGCAGTTCTTC.

Many counts were recorded for this clonotype. The V gene is TRBV20-1, the J gene TRBJ2-5, with D uncertain. Germline V gene sequence: CDR1 DFQATT, CDR2 SNEGSKA (reference sequence). The CDR3 contains 13 residues. The germline V and J ends were trimmed by 4 bases and 5 bases, with 14 bases remaining between them. The CDR3 coding sequence is TGCAGTGCTACAGTAAGGGATGGGGAGACCCAGTACTTC. As protein: CSATVRDGETQYF.

This clonotype came up many times. The chain uses TRBV20-1 and TRBJ2-3; tentatively, D is TRBD2 (6 bases). CDR3 length: 14 amino acids. The germline V gene encodes CDR1 DFQATT and CDR2 SNEGSKA (reference sequence). The CDR3 spells CSPAGLAISNTQYF. CDR3 DNA: TGCAGCCCCGCGGGGCTAGCGATTTCAAATACGCAGTATTTT.

This chain joins TRBV19 and TRBJ2-1; 12 nucleotides line up with TRBD2. The CDR3 length is 16 residues. J lost 7 bases, V lost 5 bases, and 9 bases had no gene match. Germline lookup yields CDR1 LNHDA and CDR2 SQIVND (reference sequence). DNA of the CDR3: TGTGCCAGTAGTTTTTTGACTAGCGGGAGAAGAAATGAGCAGTTCTTC. Amino acid sequence: CASSFLTSGRRNEQFF.

This clonotype has ten or more counts. The J gene is TRBJ2-3, the V gene TRBV20-1, with TRBD2 matching over 8 bases. The CDR3 extends over 17 amino acids. The trim removed 1 base at V and 3 bases at J, leaving 12 bases unmatched. Germline CDR1 DFQATT, CDR2 SNEGSKA (reference sequence). As DNA, the CDR3 is TGCAGTGCTAGAGCCGGCCTGAGCGGGAGATATACAGATACGCAGTATTTT. Encoded protein: CSARAGLSGRYTDTQYF.

This clonotype was picked up many times. This chain connects TRBV29-1 to TRBJ2-1; perhaps TRBD2 as D (6 bases). Between the trimmed V and J ends, which lost 6 bases and 0 bases, there was a span of 15 bases. The CDR3 totals 15 residues. Germline CDR1 is SQVTM and CDR2 is ANQGSEA. CDR3 sequence: CSVKGTGSSYNEQFF. CDR3 DNA sequence: TGCAGCGTGAAGGGGACTGGGAGCTCCTACAATGAGCAGTTCTTC.

This clonotype was observed many times. V and J are TRBV20-1 and TRBJ2-1; TRBD2 is a possible D gene (5 bases). The CDR3 contains 11 residues. Germline V gives CDR1 DFQATT, CDR2 SNEGSKA (reference sequence). Trimming stripped 5 bases from V and 9 bases from J, with 11 bases between. DNA of the CDR3: TGCAGTGCTCCCGGACTCGTTGAGCAGTTCTTC. It is translated as CSAPGLVEQFF.

This clonotype ranks as medium-sized. V gene TRBV6-2 or TRBV6-3 combines with J gene TRBJ2-1, with TRBD2 matching 16 bases. Looked up from germline, CDR1 is MNHEY and CDR2 is SVGEGT. The CDR3 is made up of 19 amino acids. J gave up 6 bases and V 7 bases, and 15 bases lay outside the gene matches. CDR3 DNA: TGTGCCAGCACCGGGACTAGCGGGAGGGCCTGGGCGTTCGGCAATGAGCAGTTCTTC. Protein product: CASTGTSGRAWAFGNEQFF.

This clonotype was counted at least ten times. The chain couples TRBV7-2 to TRBJ2-2; weak D call: TRBD1 (6 bases). CDR1 is SGHTA, CDR2 FQGNSA, per germline. V lost 7 bases, J lost 6 bases, and 15 bases lay in between. The CDR3 runs to 14 residues. This chain's CDR3 is CASIVQGVAGELFF. The CDR3 nucleotides read TGTGCCAGCATCGTACAGGGTGTGGCCGGGGAGCTGTTTTTT.